One and the same sample provided the 4 T cell receptor beta chains below, sequenced in a study of cytomegalovirus exposure and HLA in healthy donors. The PCR used 60 Vbeta and 13 Jbeta primers. Profiled with immunoSEQ multiplex PCR; TCRdb holds only in-frame clones, not every one. The data show roughly 100,000 clones, with over 70% seen just once and 8.6% held by the top ten. Sequenced sample: PBMCs. These receptors were collected from a woman aged 40 to 50 in good health and CMV-seropositive.

The genes are TRBV7-2 and TRBJ2-3, with a tentative D call TRBD2 (6 bases). The ends were cut back, 2 bases at V and 0 bases at J, with 12 bases in the middle. CDR1 SGHTA and CDR2 FQGNSA come from the germline V gene. This CDR3 region has 16 residues. CDR3 residues: CASSLLGGISTDTQYF. In DNA form, the CDR3 reads TGTGCCAGCAGCTTACTCGGCGGGATTAGCACAGATACGCAGTATTTT.

The genes are TRBV7-2 and TRBJ2-1; D may be TRBD2 (5 bases). Trimming took 0 bases from V and 1 from J, leaving 7 bases between them. Germline V gene data show CDR1 as SGHTA and CDR2 as FQGNSA. The CDR3 covers 15 residues. This CDR3 is CASSLARASYNEQFF. The CDR3 DNA follows: TGTGCCAGCAGCTTAGCGCGGGCGTCCTACAATGAGCAGTTCTTC.

For this clone: A read error may produce the germline difference seen at one junction end. This chain links TRBV7-9 with TRBJ2-3; possible D gene TRBD1, 7 bases. From germline, CDR1 is SEHNR and CDR2 FQNEAQ (reference sequence). The CDR3 totals 18 residues. The CDR3 region has the DNA TGTTCCAGCAGCTTAGGATCAGGGGGGCGCATCAGCACAGATACGCAGTATTTT. Amino acids: CSSSLGSGGRISTDTQYF.

The V call is TRBV4-3, the J call TRBJ2-7; 7 positions match TRBD2. The CDR3 spans 16 residues. CDR1 and CDR2 (germline): LGHNA, YSLEER. Trimming removed 0 bases from V and 4 bases from J; junction bases left unmatched: 9. CDR3 region: CASSQDRVWRGYEQYF. The CDR3 nucleotides are TGCGCCAGCAGCCAAGATCGGGTCTGGCGGGGGTACGAGCAGTACTTC.